The rows below give T cell receptor beta chains drawn from one sample of a study of PD-1 blockade in mismatch repair-deficient tumors. Only in-frame clones appear in the TCRdb table, and some are missing; sequencing was by immunoSEQ multiplex PCR. The sample includes over 30,000 clones, 80% seen only once; the top ten take roughly 3.5%. The sample consisted of PBMCs, taken roughly 6 weeks after starting pembrolizumab. Every receptor here comes from an adult with mismatch repair-deficient cancer. CDR3s include the opening cysteine and the closing phenylalanine or tryptophan. A D gene is named only where the DNA matches it firmly. Only some rows state a clone size, as once, few, many or a class for expanded clones.

d_call	v_call	j_call	cdr3_length	clone_size	cdr3_nt	cdr3_aa
-	TRBV6-1	TRBJ2-1	16	-	TGTGCCAGCAGTGAAAGGCGGGCAAGCTCCTACAATGAGCAGTTCTTC	CASSERRASSYNEQFF
TRBD1	TRBV18	TRBJ2-3	13	-	TGTGCCAGCTCACCAAACTCCGAGACAGGGGCGTATTTT	CASSPNSETGAYF
TRBD2	TRBV6-5	TRBJ2-2	15	-	TGTGCCAGCAGTTACCTTGCGGGAGAGGTCGGGGAGCTGTTTTTT	CASSYLAGEVGELFF
TRBD2	TRBV7-2	TRBJ2-2	17	-	TGTGCCAGCAGCTTACCCCAGCGGGAGGGCCATGCCGGGGAGCTGTTTTTT	CASSLPQREGHAGELFF
TRBD1	TRBV27	TRBJ1-6	17	-	TGTGCCAGCAGACGTACAGGGGTTCGGTCCTATAATTCACCCCTCCACTTT	CASRRTGVRSYNSPLHF
TRBD2	TRBV7-2	TRBJ2-7	15	few	TGTGCCAGCAGCTCAGGCGGGACTAGATGGTACGAGCAGTACTTC	CASSSGGTRWYEQYF
-	TRBV6-5	TRBJ2-1	11	-	TGTGCCAGCAAGGGGTACAATGAGCAGTTCTTC	CASKGYNEQFF
TRBD2	TRBV27	TRBJ2-1	18	-	TGTGCCAGCAGTTTATCGGGCGGGAGGTTCATCTCCTACAATGAGCAGTTCTTC	CASSLSGGRFISYNEQFF
TRBD1	TRBV2	TRBJ1-4	15	-	TGTGCCAGTGTTCCTTCCGGGACAGGGGTCGAAAAACTGTTTTTT	CASVPSGTGVEKLFF
-	TRBV5-8	TRBJ2-3	13	once	TGTGCCAGCAGGGTACAGAGCACAGATACGCAGTATTTT	CASRVQSTDTQYF
-	TRBV9	TRBJ1-3	13	-	TGTGCCAGCAGCGTACAGGGTGGAAACACCATATATTTT	CASSVQGGNTIYF
TRBD1	TRBV2	TRBJ1-1	15	-	TGTGCCAGCAACCGAGGACAGGGCAGGGGCACTGAAGCTTTCTTT	CASNRGQGRGTEAFF
TRBD1	TRBV7-7	TRBJ2-7	15	few	TGTGCTAGCAGCTTAGTGGACAGGGGAGTAAACGAGCAGTACTTC	CASSLVDRGVNEQYF
TRBD1	TRBV28	TRBJ1-3	13	-	TGTGCCAGCAGAGGGACAGTTCGAAACACCATATATTTT	CASRGTVRNTIYF
TRBD2	TRBV4-2	TRBJ2-1	16	-	TGTGCCAGCAGCCGCGGACTAGCGGATGGACAAGGTGAGCAGTTCTTC	CASSRGLADGQGEQFF
TRBD1	TRBV30	TRBJ1-1	18	-	TGTGCCTGGAGTGTAAGAAGTTCAGGGGGGCCTCCGCCTCGTGGACCTTTCTTT	CAWSVRSSGGPPPRGPFF
-	TRBV5-1	TRBJ1-6	14	-	TGCGGAACCAGGTCCGGCCCTGAAGGATCACCCCTCCACTTT	CGTRSGPEGSPLHF
-	TRBV29-1	TRBJ2-5	11	-	TGCAGCGTTGAGAGGCAAGAGACCCAGTACTTC	CSVERQETQYF
TRBD2	TRBV12-5	TRBJ2-1	18	-	TGTGCTAGTGCCTTCCTAGGGCTAGCGGTCCTGTATTACAATGAGCAGTTCTTC	CASAFLGLAVLYYNEQFF
TRBD2	TRBV5-1	TRBJ2-1	16	-	TGCGCCAGCAGCTTGGGACTAGCGGGAGGGGGGGATGAGCAGTTCTTC	CASSLGLAGGGDEQFF
-	TRBV6-6	TRBJ2-3	14	-	TGTGCCGCCGTCGCGGGACTCCTGGGAGATACGCAGTATTTT	CAAVAGLLGDTQYF
TRBD2	TRBV9	TRBJ2-3	15	-	TGTGCCAGCAGCGTAGGCACTAGCGTCCCAGATACGCAGTATTTT	CASSVGTSVPDTQYF
-	TRBV14	TRBJ1-3	15	-	TGTGCCAGCAGCCAATATAGGAGCTCTGGAAACACCATATATTTT	CASSQYRSSGNTIYF
TRBD2	TRBV23-1	TRBJ2-7	13	-	TGCGCCAGTGGGGGGGAAATGTCCTACGAGCAGTACTTC	CASGGEMSYEQYF
TRBD1	TRBV18	TRBJ1-4	17	-	TGTGCCAGCTCACGAGATTCAGGGGGCGCTGTGAGAGAAAAACTGTTTTTT	CASSRDSGGAVREKLFF
-	TRBV18	TRBJ2-1	14	-	TGTGCCAGCTCACCACGCACTCCCTACTATGAGCAGTTCTTC	CASSPRTPYYEQFF
TRBD2	TRBV28	TRBJ2-2	17	once	TGTGCCAGCAGGACACTCTGGACTAGCGGGAGAACCGGGGAGCTGTTTTTT	CASRTLWTSGRTGELFF
TRBD2	TRBV2	TRBJ2-1	15	-	TGTGCCAGCAGTTCTGTTAGCGGGAGCTTGAATGAGCAGTTCTTC	CASSSVSGSLNEQFF
-	TRBV27	TRBJ2-2	15	-	TGTGCCAGCAGTTTTTACGGCGGGAACACCGGGGAGCTGTTTTTT	CASSFYGGNTGELFF
TRBD1	TRBV6-1	TRBJ1-2	14	-	TGTGCCAGCCCTGACGTTCAGGGGGGCTATGGCTACACCTTC	CASPDVQGGYGYTF
-	TRBV5-1	TRBJ2-7	12	-	TGCGCCAGCAGCTTGGATCGTGACGAGCAGTACTTC	CASSLDRDEQYF
TRBD1	TRBV14	TRBJ2-1	16	-	TGTGCCAGCAGCCACCTGGGACAGGGGGTCTACAATGAGCAGTTCTTC	CASSHLGQGVYNEQFF
-	TRBV5-1	TRBJ2-5	17	-	TGCGCCAGCAGCTTGCTGGGGATGCGCGGGACCCAAGAGACCCAGTACTTC	CASSLLGMRGTQETQYF
-	TRBV10-2	TRBJ2-1	15	-	TGCGCCAGCAGTGATAAGGGACTGGTATACAATGAGCAGTTCTTC	CASSDKGLVYNEQFF
-	TRBV28	TRBJ1-1	14	-	TGTGCCAGCAGGGACCGGGGGGATAACACTGAAGCTTTCTTT	CASRDRGDNTEAFF
TRBD1	TRBV28	TRBJ2-5	14	-	TGTGCCAGCAGCCCGACAGGGGGGGGAGAGACCCAGTACTTC	CASSPTGGGETQYF
-	TRBV5-1	TRBJ2-7	15	few	TGCGCCAGCAGCTTGTGGGGCAGCTGGGCCTACGAGCAGTACTTC	CASSLWGSWAYEQYF
-	TRBV12-5	TRBJ2-2	12	few	TGTGCTAGTGCTCGAGGCGGCGGGGAGCTGTTTTTT	CASARGGGELFF